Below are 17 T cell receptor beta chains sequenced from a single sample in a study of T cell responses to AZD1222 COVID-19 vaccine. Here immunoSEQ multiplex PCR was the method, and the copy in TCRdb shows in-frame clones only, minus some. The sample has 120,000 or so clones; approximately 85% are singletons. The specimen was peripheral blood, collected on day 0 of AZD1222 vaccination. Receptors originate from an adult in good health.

Here the CDR3 reads CASSGTGRRDEQFF. The CDR3 DNA is TGTGCCAGCAGCGGGACAGGTCGTCGAGATGAGCAGTTCTTC. The V and J genes are TRBV6-5 and TRBJ2-1, with 8 positions matching TRBD1. Germline CDR1 is MNHEY and CDR2 is SVGAGI. CDR3 length equals 14 residues. Trimming at V came to 6 bases and at J to 8 bases, leaving 9 bases not matched to a gene.

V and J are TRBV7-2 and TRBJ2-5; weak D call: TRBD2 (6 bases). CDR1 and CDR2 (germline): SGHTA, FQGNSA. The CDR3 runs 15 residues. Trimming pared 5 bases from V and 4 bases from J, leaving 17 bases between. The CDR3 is CASSRVGDWGETQYF. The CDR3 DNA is TGTGCCAGCAGCCGGGTGGGGGACTGGGGAGAGACCCAGTACTTC.

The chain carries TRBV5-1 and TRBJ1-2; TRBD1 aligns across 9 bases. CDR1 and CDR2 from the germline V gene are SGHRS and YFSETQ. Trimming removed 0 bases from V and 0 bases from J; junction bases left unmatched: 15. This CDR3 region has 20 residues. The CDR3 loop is CASSLEGRRAGTGTNYGYTF. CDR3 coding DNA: TGCGCCAGCAGCTTGGAGGGCAGACGGGCCGGGACAGGGACTAACTATGGCTACACCTTC.

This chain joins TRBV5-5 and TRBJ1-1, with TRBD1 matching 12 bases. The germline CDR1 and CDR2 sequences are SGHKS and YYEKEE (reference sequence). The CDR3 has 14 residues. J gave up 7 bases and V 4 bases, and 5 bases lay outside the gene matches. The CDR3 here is CASSPGTGGREAFF. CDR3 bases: TGTGCCAGCAGCCCCGGGACAGGGGGCCGTGAAGCTTTCTTT.

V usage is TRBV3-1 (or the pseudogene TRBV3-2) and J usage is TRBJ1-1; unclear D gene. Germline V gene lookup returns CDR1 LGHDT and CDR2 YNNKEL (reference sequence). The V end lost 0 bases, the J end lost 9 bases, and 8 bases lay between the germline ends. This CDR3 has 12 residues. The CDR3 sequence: CASSQDRRKAFF. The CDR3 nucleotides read TGTGCCAGCAGCCAAGACAGGAGGAAAGCTTTCTTT.

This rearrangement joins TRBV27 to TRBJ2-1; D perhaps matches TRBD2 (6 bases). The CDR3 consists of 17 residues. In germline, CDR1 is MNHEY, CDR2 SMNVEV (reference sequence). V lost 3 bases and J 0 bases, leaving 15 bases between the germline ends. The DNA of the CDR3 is TGTGCCAGCAGTTTGTCTGGGACTCCGAGCTCCTACAATGAGCAGTTCTTC. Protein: CASSLSGTPSSYNEQFF.

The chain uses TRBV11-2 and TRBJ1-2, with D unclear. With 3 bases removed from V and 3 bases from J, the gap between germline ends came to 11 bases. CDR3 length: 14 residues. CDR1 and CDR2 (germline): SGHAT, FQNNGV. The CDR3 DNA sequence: TGTGCCAGCAGCTTGGGGAGTTTTGACTATGGCTACACCTTC. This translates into CASSLGSFDYGYTF.

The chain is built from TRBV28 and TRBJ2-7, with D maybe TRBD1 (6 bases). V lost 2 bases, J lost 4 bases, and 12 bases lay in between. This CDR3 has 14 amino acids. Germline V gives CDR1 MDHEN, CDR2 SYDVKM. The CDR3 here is CASSLRGQWYEQYF. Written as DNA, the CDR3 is TGTGCCAGCAGTTTAAGAGGACAGTGGTACGAGCAGTACTTC.

The DNA of the CDR3 is TGTGCCAGCAGCACCGGGACAGTGATGAACACTGAAGCTTTCTTT. Translating it yields CASSTGTVMNTEAFF. This sequence joins TRBV5-4 and TRBJ1-1, with TRBD1 identical over 7 bases. The germline V gene has CDR1 SGHNT and CDR2 YYREEE (reference sequence). CDR3 size: 15 residues. V shed 4 bases, J shed 0 bases, and the junction held 6 bases outside the gene matches.

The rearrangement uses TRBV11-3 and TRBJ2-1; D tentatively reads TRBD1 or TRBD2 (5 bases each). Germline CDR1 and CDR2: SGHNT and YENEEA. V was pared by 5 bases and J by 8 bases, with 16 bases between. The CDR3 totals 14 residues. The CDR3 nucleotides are TGTGCCAGCAGCGCCCGGGACGGGTGGGATGAGCAGTTCTTC. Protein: CASSARDGWDEQFF.

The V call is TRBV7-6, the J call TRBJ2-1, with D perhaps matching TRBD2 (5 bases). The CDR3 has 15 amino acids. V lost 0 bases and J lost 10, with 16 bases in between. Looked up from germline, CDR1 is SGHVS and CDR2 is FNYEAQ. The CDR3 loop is CASSLAAGDRGEQFF. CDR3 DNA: TGTGCCAGCAGCTTAGCGGCCGGGGATAGAGGAGAGCAGTTCTTC.

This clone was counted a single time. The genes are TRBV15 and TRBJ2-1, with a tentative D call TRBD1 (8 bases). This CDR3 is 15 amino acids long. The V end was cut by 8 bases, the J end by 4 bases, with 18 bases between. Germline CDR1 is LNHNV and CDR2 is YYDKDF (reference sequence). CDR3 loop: CATGGGTGDYNEQFF. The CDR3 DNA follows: TGTGCCACCGGGGGAGGGACAGGAGATTACAATGAGCAGTTCTTC.

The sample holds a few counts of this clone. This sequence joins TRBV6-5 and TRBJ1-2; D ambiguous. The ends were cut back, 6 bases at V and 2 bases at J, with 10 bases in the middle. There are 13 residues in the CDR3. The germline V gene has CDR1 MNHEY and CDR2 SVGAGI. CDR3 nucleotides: TGTGCCAGCAGGCTGGACGCAAACTATGGCTACACCTTC. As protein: CASRLDANYGYTF.

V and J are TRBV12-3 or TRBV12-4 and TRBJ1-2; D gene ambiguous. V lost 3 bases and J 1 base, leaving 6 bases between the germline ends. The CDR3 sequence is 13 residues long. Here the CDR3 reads CASSLMVNYGYTF. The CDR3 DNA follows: TGTGCCAGCAGTTTGATGGTTAACTATGGCTACACCTTC.

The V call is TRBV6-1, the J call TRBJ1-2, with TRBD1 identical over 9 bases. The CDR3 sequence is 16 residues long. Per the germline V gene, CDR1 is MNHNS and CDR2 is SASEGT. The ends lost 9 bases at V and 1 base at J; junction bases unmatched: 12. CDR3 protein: CASREAGTGHNYGYTF. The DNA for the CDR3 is TGTGCCAGTAGAGAAGCCGGGACAGGGCATAACTATGGCTACACCTTC.

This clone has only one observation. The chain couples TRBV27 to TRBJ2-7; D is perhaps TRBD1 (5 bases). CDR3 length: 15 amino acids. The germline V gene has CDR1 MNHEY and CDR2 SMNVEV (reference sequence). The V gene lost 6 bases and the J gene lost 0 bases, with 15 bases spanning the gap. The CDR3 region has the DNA TGTGCCAGCAGCCCCGGTCGCGGACACTCCTACGAGCAGTACTTC. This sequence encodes CASSPGRGHSYEQYF.

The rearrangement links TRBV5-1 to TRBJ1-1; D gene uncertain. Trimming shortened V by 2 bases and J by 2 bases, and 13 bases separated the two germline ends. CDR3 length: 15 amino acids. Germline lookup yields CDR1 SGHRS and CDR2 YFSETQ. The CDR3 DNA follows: TGCGCCAGCAGCTTCGGGCATCGCACCAACACTGAAGCTTTCTTT. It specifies CASSFGHRTNTEAFF. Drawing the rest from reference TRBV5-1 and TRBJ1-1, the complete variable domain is KAGVTQTPRYLIKTRGQQVTLSCSPISGHRSVSWYQQTPGQGLQFLFEYFSETQRNKGNFPGRFSGRQFSNSRSEMNVSTLELGDSALYLCASSFGHRTNTEAFFGQGTRLTVV.